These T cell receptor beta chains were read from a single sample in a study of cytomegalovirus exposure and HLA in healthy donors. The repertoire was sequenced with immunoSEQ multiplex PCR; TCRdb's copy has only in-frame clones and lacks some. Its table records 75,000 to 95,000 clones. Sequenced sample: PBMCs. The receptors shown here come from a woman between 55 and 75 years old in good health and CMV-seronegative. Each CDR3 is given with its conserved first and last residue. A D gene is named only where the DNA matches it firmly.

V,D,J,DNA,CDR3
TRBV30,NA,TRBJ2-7,TGTGCCTGGAGTGGCGACGCTAGCAGATCCTACGAGCAGTACTTC,CAWSGDASRSYEQYF
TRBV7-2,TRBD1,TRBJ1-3,TGTGCCAGCAGCCGGGACAGGGGCGGAGGAAACACCATATATTTT,CASSRDRGGGNTIYF
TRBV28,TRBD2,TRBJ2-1,TGTGCCAGCAGTTTACCCGTCCTAGCGGGAGGCAATGAGCAGTTCTTC,CASSLPVLAGGNEQFF
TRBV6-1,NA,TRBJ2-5,TGTGCCAGCAGTGAAGCTTGGGGTAAGGGAGGAGAGACCCAGTACTTC,CASSEAWGKGGETQYF
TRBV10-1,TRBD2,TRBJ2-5,TGCGCCAGCACAGTTGCGGGAGGTGGCACGGAGACCCAGTACTTC,CASTVAGGGTETQYF
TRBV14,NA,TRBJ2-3,TGTGCCAGCAGCCAGGCCGGGGTATTCGATACGCAGTATTTT,CASSQAGVFDTQYF
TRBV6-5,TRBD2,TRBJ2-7,TGTGCCAGCAGTTACTACGCGGGAGGAGCCTACGAGCAGTACTTC,CASSYYAGGAYEQYF
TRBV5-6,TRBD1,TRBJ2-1,TGTGCCAGCAGCTCTACCTCTACAGGGGGCTCCTACAATGAGCAGTTCTTC,CASSSTSTGGSYNEQFF
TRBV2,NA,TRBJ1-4,TGTGCCAGCGTGAGGGTTCTTAATGAAAAACTGTTTTTT,CASVRVLNEKLFF
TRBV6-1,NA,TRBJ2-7,TGTGCCAGCAGTGAAACTTTGGGACAACGCGTCTACGAGCAGTACTTC,CASSETLGQRVYEQYF
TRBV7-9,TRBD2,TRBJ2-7,TGTGCCAGCAGGCGGGGGGGAGGCGGGGGTTATGAGCAGTACTTC,CASRRGGGGGYEQYF
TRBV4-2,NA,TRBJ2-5,TGTGCCAGCAGCCAAGATGCGGAGCGTGAGACCCAGTACTTC,CASSQDAERETQYF
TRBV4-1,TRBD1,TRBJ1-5,TGCGCCAGCAGCCAGGCCTTGGGACAGGGGGAATTGATCGGCAGCAATCAGCCCCAGCATTTT,CASSQALGQGELIGSNQPQHF
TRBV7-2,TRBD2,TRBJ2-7,TGTGCCAGCAGCTTAGCGGGAGGGACCTCCTACGAGCAGTACTTC,CASSLAGGTSYEQYF
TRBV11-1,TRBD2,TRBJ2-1,TGTGCCAGCAGCTTAGGAGAGACAAGCGGACTAGCAGCTCCCAATGAGCAGTTCTTC,CASSLGETSGLAAPNEQFF
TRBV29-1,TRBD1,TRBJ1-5,TGCAGCGTCGGACAGGGGGTTAATCAGCCCCAGCATTTT,CSVGQGVNQPQHF
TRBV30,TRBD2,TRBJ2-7,TGTGCCTGGAGCGATTACGGAGCGGGGGAGCAGTACTTC,CAWSDYGAGEQYF
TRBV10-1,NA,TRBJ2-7,TGCGCCAGCAGTGAGACAGGGCGTTACGAGCAGTACTTC,CASSETGRYEQYF
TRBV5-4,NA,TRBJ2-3,TGTGCCAGCAGCCCTTCCCCAGGGGAGAGGACAGATACGCAGTATTTT,CASSPSPGERTDTQYF
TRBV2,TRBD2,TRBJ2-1,TGTGCCAGCAGTGGGGGGCCGGGACTAGCAATCAATGAGCAGTTCTTC,CASSGGPGLAINEQFF
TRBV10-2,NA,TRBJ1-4,TGCGCCAGCAGACTTGGACGGGAAGTTAATGAAAAACTGTTTTTT,CASRLGREVNEKLFF
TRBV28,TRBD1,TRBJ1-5,TGTGCCAGCAGTCCCGGACAGGGTGGCAATCAGCCCCAGCATTTT,CASSPGQGGNQPQHF
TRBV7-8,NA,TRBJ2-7,TGTGCCAGCAGCTCTCCTTACTACGAGCAGTACTTC,CASSSPYYEQYF
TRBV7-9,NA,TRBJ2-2,TGTGCCAGCAGCTTTGGGGGCTCGAGGACCGGGGAGCTGTTTTTT,CASSFGGSRTGELFF
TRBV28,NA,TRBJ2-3,TGTGCCCACTCTTCGGCGGGAGAGGGGGAAGATACGCAGTATTTT,CAHSSAGEGEDTQYF
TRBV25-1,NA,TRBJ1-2,TGTGCCAGCAGTTTCGGGGTAGGGAACACTAACTATGGCTACACCTTC,CASSFGVGNTNYGYTF
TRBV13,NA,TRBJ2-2,TGTGCCAGCAGCTCCACCCTACAGGGACGCGGGGAGCTGTTTTTT,CASSSTLQGRGELFF
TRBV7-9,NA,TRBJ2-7,TGTGCCAGCAAGGAGGGCGGGACGGGGGAGCAGTACTTC,CASKEGGTGEQYF
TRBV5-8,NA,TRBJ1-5,TGTGCCAGCAGCCTACAAACAGGTCAGCCCCAGCATTTT,CASSLQTGQPQHF
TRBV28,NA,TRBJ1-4,TGTGCCAGCAGTTCCGCGGGGGCTAATGAAAAACTGTTTTTT,CASSSAGANEKLFF
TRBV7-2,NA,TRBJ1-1,TGTGCCAGCAGTCGACAGGTGGATGACACTGAAGCTTTCTTT,CASSRQVDDTEAFF
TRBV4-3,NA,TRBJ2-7,TGCGCCAACCTATCCGCAACCTACGAGCAGTACTTC,CANLSATYEQYF
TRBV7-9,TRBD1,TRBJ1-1,TGTGCCAGCAGCTTAGTAGGGACAGGGGGCGCTGGGAACACTGAAGCTTTCTTT,CASSLVGTGGAGNTEAFF
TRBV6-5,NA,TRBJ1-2,TGTGCCAGCAGCTCCACCACAGGGACCTATGGCTACACCTTC,CASSSTTGTYGYTF
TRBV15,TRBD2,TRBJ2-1,TGTGCCACCAGCAGAGATTCGGCTAGCGGGATGGCCTCCTACAATGAGCAGTTCTTC,CATSRDSASGMASYNEQFF
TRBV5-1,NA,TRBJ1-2,TGCGCCAGCAGCTTTAACAGGGAGAACTATGGCTACACCTTC,CASSFNRENYGYTF
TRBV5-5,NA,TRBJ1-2,TGTGCCAGCAGCTTGGCCGCGGGTGAGGACTACACCTTC,CASSLAAGEDYTF
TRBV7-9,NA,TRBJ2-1,TGTGCCAGCAGCCAAATTCTAAGCTCCTACAATGAGCAGTTCTTC,CASSQILSSYNEQFF
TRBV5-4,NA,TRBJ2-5,TGTGCCAGCAGCGACAACAAAGAGACCCAGTACTTC,CASSDNKETQYF
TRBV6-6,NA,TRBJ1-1,TGTGCCAGCAGTTACTCGATGGGACAGAACACTGAAGCTTTCTTT,CASSYSMGQNTEAFF
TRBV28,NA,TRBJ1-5,TGTGCCAGCTTGAGGGGCAATCAGCCCCAGCATTTT,CASLRGNQPQHF
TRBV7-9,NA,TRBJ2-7,TGTGCCAGCAGCTTCGGCGACAGCGCCTACGAGCAGTACTTC,CASSFGDSAYEQYF
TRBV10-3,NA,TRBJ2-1,TGTGCCATCAGGGGCGGGATCTCCTACAATGAGCAGTTCTTC,CAIRGGISYNEQFF
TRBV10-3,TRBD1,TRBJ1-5,TGTGCCATCAGTGAGTCAAGGCAGGGGGCCGGCAATCAGCCCCAGCATTTT,CAISESRQGAGNQPQHF
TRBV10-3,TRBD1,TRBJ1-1,TGTGCCTCGAAGGGGGGGGGAGGGACAGGGAATACTGAAGCTTTCTTT,CASKGGGGTGNTEAFF
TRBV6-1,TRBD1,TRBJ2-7,TGTGCCAGCAGTGCCCGGGACAGGGGGGGAAGCTCCTACGAGCAGTACTTC,CASSARDRGGSSYEQYF
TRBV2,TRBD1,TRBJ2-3,TGTGCCAGCAGTCCGGGACAGGGGTCTAGCACAGATACGCAGTATTTT,CASSPGQGSSTDTQYF
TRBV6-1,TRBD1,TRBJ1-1,TGTGCCAGCCTGAGGGGGCCAGTACCGAACACTGAAGCTTTCTTT,CASLRGPVPNTEAFF